The 27 T cell receptor beta chains reported below all come from one sample, sequenced in a study of blood T cell repertoires in COVID-19. Profiled with immunoSEQ multiplex PCR; TCRdb holds only in-frame clones, not every one. The sample includes over 100,000 clones, roughly four fifths of them seen just once. What was sequenced was peripheral blood. Receptors were obtained from an older woman with acute or convalescent COVID-19.

In this sample, this clone turned up a few times. The chain uses TRBV19 and TRBJ1-2; D perhaps matches TRBD1 (6 bases). Germline lookup yields CDR1 LNHDA and CDR2 SQIVND (reference sequence). V dropped 7 bases and J dropped 4 bases, with 16 bases sitting between them. The CDR3 consists of 14 residues. The CDR3 DNA reads as TGTGCCAGTAATGAACAGGGATCCAGCTATGGCTACACCTTC. This gives the protein CASNEQGSSYGYTF.

This chain joins TRBV3-1 (or the pseudogene TRBV3-2) and TRBJ1-3; 7 nucleotides match TRBD1. Germline CDR1 reads LGHDT; CDR2 reads YNNKEL (reference sequence). The V segment lost 1 base and the J segment 5 bases; nucleotides outside the gene matches: 14. This CDR3 contains 18 residues. CDR3 region: CASSQALIQGTNRNTIYF. The CDR3 DNA sequence: TGTGCCAGCAGCCAAGCTTTAATACAGGGGACCAACCGAAACACCATATATTTT.

The genes are TRBV6-5 and TRBJ1-1, with 7 bases lining up with TRBD1. In germline, CDR1 is MNHEY, CDR2 SVGAGI. This CDR3 has 13 residues. The V gene end was trimmed by 7 bases and the J gene end by 6 bases; junction bases not matched to a gene: 8. CDR3 DNA sequence: TGTGCCAGCACCACAGGACAGGAGGCTGAAGCTTTCTTT. It encodes CASTTGQEAEAFF.

This rearrangement joins TRBV27 to TRBJ1-5; D not resolved. The CDR3 is 13 amino acids. Trimming removed 8 bases from V and 6 bases from J, with 14 bases in between. The germline gives CDR1 MNHEY, CDR2 SMNVEV (reference sequence). The CDR3, as DNA: TGTGCCAGCGCTAAAACCGAGGCTCAGCCCCAGCATTTT. Amino acids: CASAKTEAQPQHF.

The V and J genes are TRBV5-1 and TRBJ1-5; maybe TRBD1 (6 bases). CDR1 is SGHRS, CDR2 YFSETQ, per germline. Trimming took 4 bases from V and 5 from J, leaving 13 bases between them. There are 14 residues in the CDR3. CDR3 in DNA: TGCGCCAGCAGCGGGGGTGAGGGGGATCAGCCCCAGCATTTT. It specifies CASSGGEGDQPQHF.

The J gene is TRBJ2-2, the V gene TRBV2; 8 bases are shared with TRBD1. The CDR3 is 16 amino acids. The germline V gene has CDR1 SNHLY and CDR2 FYNNEI. V shed 7 bases and J 3 bases; nucleotides not matched to a gene: 10. The CDR3 sequence is CASTQGASGYTGELFF. In nucleotides, the CDR3 is TGTGCCAGCACGCAGGGGGCATCAGGTTACACCGGGGAGCTGTTTTTT.

Judged by abundance, this clone is medium-sized. The chain uses TRBV7-9 and TRBJ2-2; D may be TRBD1 (5 bases). V was clipped by 3 bases and J by 7 bases, with 18 bases between them. CDR1 SEHNR and CDR2 FQNEAQ come from the germline V gene (reference sequence). The CDR3 length is 16 residues. CDR3 DNA sequence: TGTGCCAGCAGCTTTGGTTGGCAGGGCCCCCGCGGGGAGCTGTTTTTT. Encoded protein: CASSFGWQGPRGELFF.

The rearrangement links TRBV20-1 to TRBJ1-2; perhaps TRBD1 as D (5 bases). The CDR3 is 15 amino acids. Germline values: CDR1 DFQATT, CDR2 SNEGSKA (reference sequence). Trimming shortened V by 3 bases and J by 5 bases, and 19 bases separated the two germline ends. DNA of the CDR3: TGCAGTGCTAGTCCCCCCGGGGGAAAGACGTATGGCTACACCTTC. This translates into CSASPPGGKTYGYTF.

This chain links TRBV7-9 with TRBJ1-6; D perhaps matches TRBD1 (6 bases). The germline CDR1 and CDR2 sequences are SEHNR and FQNEAQ (reference sequence). The V end lost 5 bases, the J end lost 5 bases, and 13 bases lay between the germline ends. CDR3 length equals 15 residues. The CDR3 sequence is CASSRWDTNNSPLHF. In DNA, the CDR3 is TGTGCCAGCAGCCGCTGGGACACTAATAATTCACCCCTCCACTTT.

This clone was seen only a few times. The gene calls are TRBV11-2 and TRBJ1-1, with D possibly being TRBD1 (6 bases). The CDR3 covers 15 residues. V shed 4 bases and J shed 4 bases, with 16 bases lying between them. Germline V gene sequence: CDR1 SGHAT, CDR2 FQNNGV. CDR3 sequence reads: CASSSFVSRGTEAFF. The DNA for the CDR3 is TGTGCCAGCAGCTCCTTTGTAAGCAGGGGCACTGAAGCTTTCTTT.

This chain connects TRBV6-5 to TRBJ1-3; 9 bases map to TRBD1. The germline V gene has CDR1 MNHEY and CDR2 SVGAGI. V was clipped by 6 bases and J by 7 bases; unmatched bases: 10. This CDR3 has 15 residues. In DNA, the CDR3 is TGTGCCAGCAGACCCTCGGGACAGGGAGGGAACACCATATATTTT. This codes for CASRPSGQGGNTIYF.

The chain links TRBV4-1 to TRBJ2-3; no clear D gene. Germline CDR1 is MGHRA and CDR2 is YSYEKL. Trimming removed 0 bases at V and 4 bases at J, with 11 bases between. There are 15 residues in the CDR3. DNA of the CDR3: TGCGCCAGCAGCCAAGACCGTAGCTCGGCAGATACGCAGTATTTT. Translated, it gives CASSQDRSSADTQYF.

The V gene is TRBV3-1 (or the pseudogene TRBV3-2), the J gene TRBJ1-5; 7 bases fit TRBD1. Germline V gene sequence: CDR1 LGHDT, CDR2 YNNKEL (reference sequence). Losses at the gene ends were 4 bases for V and 0 bases for J; bases not matched to a gene: 9. The CDR3 has 17 residues. CDR3 region: CASSPQGPEYSNQPQHF. CDR3 DNA sequence: TGTGCCAGCAGCCCACAGGGGCCGGAATATAGCAATCAGCCCCAGCATTTT.

The rearrangement joins TRBV2 to TRBJ1-5, with a tentative D call TRBD1 (6 bases). This CDR3 spans 14 amino acids. Germline lookup yields CDR1 SNHLY and CDR2 FYNNEI. V gave up 4 bases and J gave up 6 bases, with 13 bases separating them. The DNA of the CDR3 is TGTGCCAGCAGTGGCAACAGGGAGGGTCAGCCCCAGCATTTT. Protein product: CASSGNREGQPQHF. The variable domain in full, completed from reference TRBV2 and TRBJ1-5, reads EPEVTQTPSHQVTQMGQEVILRCVPISNHLYFYWYRQILGQKVEFLVSFYNNEISEKSEIFDDQFSVERPDGSNFTLKIRSTKLEDSAMYFCASSGNREGQPQHFGDGTRLSIL.

V and J are TRBV4-1 and TRBJ1-4, with D tentatively TRBD1 (5 bases). Germline V CDR1 and CDR2: MGHRA, YSYEKL. Trimming shortened V by 1 base and J by 3 bases, and 18 bases separated the two germline ends. There are 18 residues in the CDR3. The CDR3 loop reads CASSQVGQGRGSNEKLFF. The CDR3 DNA sequence: TGCGCCAGCAGCCAAGTTGGGCAGGGAAGGGGCTCTAATGAAAAACTGTTTTTT.

The chain is built from TRBV7-9 and TRBJ1-4; 9 bases fit TRBD1. V was clipped by 7 bases and J by 6 bases; unmatched bases: 12. Germline CDR1 is SEHNR and CDR2 is FQNEAQ (reference sequence). This CDR3 spans 16 amino acids. The CDR3 protein is CASTKNKQGAYEKLFF. CDR3 DNA sequence: TGTGCCAGCACCAAGAACAAACAGGGGGCATATGAAAAACTGTTTTTT.

The V call is TRBV10-3, the J call TRBJ1-1; a weak D match, TRBD1 (6 bases). The length of the CDR3 is 14 residues. The germline V and J ends were trimmed by 6 bases and 3 bases, with 14 bases remaining between them. Per the germline V gene, CDR1 is ENHRY and CDR2 is SYGVKD. This CDR3 reads CAISKDRQHTEAFF. The CDR3 nucleotides read TGTGCCATCAGCAAAGACAGGCAGCACACTGAAGCTTTCTTT.

The chain links TRBV3-1 (or the pseudogene TRBV3-2) to TRBJ1-2; D might be TRBD1 (6 bases). Per the germline V gene, CDR1 is LGHDT and CDR2 is YNNKEL (reference sequence). Trimming left V 0 bases short and J 7 bases short, with 18 bases between. The CDR3 is 16 residues long. CDR3 amino acids: CASSQDISRGTGGYTF. CDR3 bases: TGTGCCAGCAGCCAAGATATTAGCAGGGGAACGGGTGGCTACACCTTC.

The chain combines TRBV19 with TRBJ1-2; 8 positions agree with TRBD1. The CDR3 is made up of 15 amino acids. Trimming removed 7 bases from V and 4 bases from J; junction bases left unmatched: 11. Germline assignment: CDR1 LNHDA and CDR2 SQIVND (reference sequence). In DNA, the CDR3 is TGTGCCAGTAATCCTTCCACAGGGGGAGGCTATGGCTACACCTTC. It codes for CASNPSTGGGYGYTF.

This clone was seen a single time. DNA of the CDR3: TGTGCCAGCAGGGCGGACAGAAAGAGTAACGAGCAGTACTTC. It specifies CASRADRKSNEQYF. V and J are TRBV6-5 and TRBJ2-7, with TRBD1 as a possible D gene (6 bases). The CDR3 spans 14 residues. Per germline, CDR1 MNHEY and CDR2 SVGAGI. The germline V and J ends were trimmed by 6 bases and 5 bases, with 17 bases remaining between them.

The chain links TRBV10-3 to TRBJ1-3; D call uncertain. V was shortened by 0 bases and J by 0 bases, with 6 bases between the two germline ends. The CDR3 consists of 15 residues. Germline V gene sequence: CDR1 ENHRY, CDR2 SYGVKD. CDR3 residues: CAISESEGSGNTIYF. CDR3 nucleotide sequence: TGTGCCATCAGTGAGTCGGAGGGCTCTGGAAACACCATATATTTT.

The genes are TRBV30 and TRBJ2-2; 7 nucleotides match TRBD2. The J segment lost 1 base and the V segment lost 4 bases, leaving 3 bases of the junction unmatched. CDR3 length: 14 amino acids. Germline values: CDR1 GTSNPN, CDR2 SVGIG (reference sequence). CDR3: CAWNPGGNTGELFF. The CDR3 DNA reads as TGTGCCTGGAATCCGGGGGGGAACACCGGGGAGCTGTTTTTT.

On this clone: Additional DNA sequences in this sample encode the identical CDR3. V is TRBV9 and J is TRBJ2-7; weak D call: TRBD1 (5 bases). The germline CDR1 and CDR2 sequences are SGDLS and YYNGEE. The CDR3 has 14 residues. V gave up 0 bases and J gave up 3 bases, with 10 bases separating them. This CDR3 reads CASSVEGRDYEQYF. The CDR3 DNA reads as TGTGCCAGCAGCGTAGAGGGCAGGGACTACGAGCAGTACTTC.

This clone was observed a single time. V usage is TRBV6-5 and J usage is TRBJ1-5; D is undetermined. Trimming shortened V by 6 bases and J by 3 bases, and 15 bases separated the two germline ends. Germline V gene sequence: CDR1 MNHEY, CDR2 SVGAGI. The CDR3 is made up of 15 amino acids. The CDR3 nucleotides read TGTGCCAGCAGACTCGGAAGGGAGTTCAATCAGCCCCAGCATTTT. Translating gives CASRLGREFNQPQHF.

V and J are TRBV2 and TRBJ2-1; the match to TRBD2 covers 15 bases. V lost 6 bases and J lost 3; bases outside the gene matches: 6. CDR1 and CDR2 from the germline V gene are SNHLY and FYNNEI. This CDR3 contains 17 residues. This chain's CDR3 is CASSGTSGGPNYNEQFF. Here the CDR3 DNA reads TGTGCCAGCAGCGGGACTAGCGGGGGGCCGAACTACAATGAGCAGTTCTTC.

The chain employs TRBV3-1 (or the pseudogene TRBV3-2) and TRBJ2-6; D uncertain. There are 17 residues in the CDR3. Germline CDR1 reads LGHDT; CDR2 reads YNNKEL (reference sequence). V lost 0 bases to trimming and J lost 0 bases, with 9 bases between them. CDR3 nucleotide sequence: TGTGCCAGCAGCCAAGAGAGGTCGATCTCTGGGGCCAACGTCCTGACTTTC. Protein sequence: CASSQERSISGANVLTF.

The count of this clone is one. The chain carries TRBV5-1 and TRBJ1-1; 8 bases agree with TRBD1. The germline gives CDR1 SGHRS, CDR2 YFSETQ. This CDR3 is built from 15 residues. V gave up 3 bases and J gave up 1 base; unmatched junction bases: 5. CDR3 in DNA: TGCGCCAGCAGCTATGACAGGGGAGGGAACACTGAAGCTTTCTTT. This codes for CASSYDRGGNTEAFF.